This T cell receptor beta chain was sequenced in a study of immune evolution from preneoplasia to lung adenocarcinoma. CDR3 length: 14 amino acids. CDR1 MDHEN and CDR2 SYDVKM come from the germline V gene. The ends were cut back, 6 bases at V and 3 bases at J, with 15 bases in the middle. Clones were sequenced by immunoSEQ multiplex PCR, and TCRdb holds only the in-frame ones, with some missing. The sample records about 5,000 clones, roughly four fifths being singletons. A note on this clone: The antigen is not known.

Overall study findings and caveats: Normal lung had the highest top T cell clone frequencies. Normal lung had highest clonality; later lesions appeared denser, more diverse.

Resections took place in Japan or China from about 2014 to 2017. H&E slides confirmed each diagnosis, reviewed by two pathologists independently. The V call is TRBV28, the J call TRBJ2-7; D might be TRBD2 (6 bases). Sequencing was done on a sample of FFPE adjacent normal lung tissue. This receptor was obtained from a donor at least 70 years old with lung adenocarcinoma. The CDR3: CASRNLATGYEQYF. CDR3 sequence (DNA): TGTGCCAGCAGAAACCTAGCGACCGGCTACGAGCAGTACTTC.